The 10 T cell receptor beta chains below all came from one sample that was sequenced in a study of T cells in Graves' hyperthyroidism and ophthalmopathy. RNA transcripts served as the template for amplifying TCR beta CDR3 regions. Initially, a first-round RT-PCR of the TCR CDR3 employed the HTBI primer set. TCRdb independently ran MiXCR on the multiplex PCR reads; one entry per CDR3 protein. The sample records roughly 300,000 distinct CDR3 sequences, about 18% being singletons. The sample consisted of blood. The receptors stem from a woman aged 45 to 65 with Graves' hyperthyroidism.

The sample holds a few counts of this clonotype. The chain employs TRBV3-1 and TRBJ2-5, with unresolved D. Trimming removed 1 base from V and 1 base from J, with 7 bases in between. Germline values: CDR1 LGHDT, CDR2 YNNKEL (reference sequence). This CDR3 spans 14 amino acids. Written as DNA, the CDR3 is TGTGCCAGCAGCCAAGTCAGCCTCCAAGAGACCCAGTACTTC. Its protein product is CASSQVSLQETQYF.

The rearrangement joins TRBV28 to TRBJ2-7; a possible D gene is TRBD2 (5 bases). The CDR3 covers 12 residues. Germline V gene sequence: CDR1 MDHEN, CDR2 SYDVKM. The ends were cut back, 6 bases at V and 8 bases at J, with 14 bases in the middle. The CDR3 coding sequence is TGTGCCAGCAGGGGAGACAATCGCAAGCAGTACTTC. Encoded protein: CASRGDNRKQYF.

The table lists this clonotype with a few counts. CDR3 amino acids: CASSLAWGQLSVETQYF. CDR3 DNA sequence: TGTGCCAGCAGCTTAGCGTGGGGACAGCTAAGTGTAGAGACCCAGTACTTC. The rearrangement uses TRBV7-9 and TRBJ2-5; 7 bases match TRBD1. The length of the CDR3 is 17 residues. Trimming cost V 0 bases and J 4 bases; bases outside gene matches: 11. Germline CDR1 reads SEHNR; CDR2 reads FQNEAQ (reference sequence).

Concerning this clonotype: A read error may explain this, as a much larger clone is one base away. The chain couples TRBV10-3 to TRBJ2-1; the D gene could be TRBD1 or TRBD2 (5 bases each). The germline V and J ends were trimmed by 6 bases and 7 bases, with 13 bases remaining between them. This CDR3 is built from 13 residues. Per the germline V gene, CDR1 is ENHRY and CDR2 is SYGVKD. CDR3 in amino acids: CAISRDGENEQFF. Here the CDR3 DNA reads TGTGCCATCAGCCGGGACGGAGAGAATGAGCAGTTCTTC.

The chain uses TRBV6-1 and TRBJ1-5; TRBD1 matches at 8 bases. Trimming took 0 bases from V and 2 from J; bases not matched to a gene: 18. This CDR3 has 21 residues. Germline V gives CDR1 MNHNS, CDR2 SASEGT. Here the CDR3 DNA reads TGTGCCAGCAGTGAAGCGCGTAACGGGATCCCACCAGGGGGCGGCAATCAGCCCCAGCATTTT. Translating gives CASSEARNGIPPGGGNQPQHF.

This chain connects TRBV4-1 to TRBJ2-5; tentatively, D is TRBD1 or TRBD2 (5 bases each). V lost 8 bases and J 5 bases, leaving 15 bases between the germline ends. This CDR3 comprises 13 residues. The germline gives CDR1 MGHRA, CDR2 YSYEKL. Here the CDR3 DNA reads TGCGCCAGCTCCGGGGCCGTCTTGGAGACCCAGTACTTC. Translation gives CASSGAVLETQYF.

The J gene is TRBJ2-2, the V gene TRBV7-9; 10 nucleotides agree with TRBD2. After removal of 6 bases from V and 1 base from J, the junction contained 11 bases not matched to a gene. The CDR3 is 18 residues long. Germline assignment: CDR1 SEHNR and CDR2 FQNEAQ (reference sequence). CDR3 sequence reads: CASRPHGLADKNTGELFF. In DNA form, the CDR3 reads TGTGCCAGCAGACCTCATGGACTAGCGGACAAGAACACCGGGGAGCTGTTTTTT.

This clonotype occurred many times. This chain joins TRBV5-1 and TRBJ2-1, with D perhaps being TRBD1 or TRBD2 (5 bases each). Germline-derived CDR1 and CDR2 are SGHRS and YFSETQ. The CDR3 has 14 residues. V was clipped by 0 bases and J by 5 bases, with 9 bases between them. CDR3 sequence (DNA): TGCGCCAGCAGCTTGGTCGGGACCGACAATGAGCAGTTCTTC. Encoded protein: CASSLVGTDNEQFF. Full variable domain (missing parts from reference TRBV5-1 and TRBJ2-1): KAGVTQTPRYLIKTRGQQVTLSCSPISGHRSVSWYQQTPGQGLQFLFEYFSETQRNKGNFPGRFSGRQFSNSRSEMNVSTLELGDSALYLCASSLVGTDNEQFFGPGTRLTVL.

This clonotype was picked up many times. The V and J genes are TRBV5-6 and TRBJ2-7; D unclear. V lost 1 base to trimming and J lost 1 base, with 9 bases between them. The CDR3 consists of 14 residues. The V gene's germline CDR1 is SGHDT and CDR2 YYEEEE. CDR3 amino acids: CASSLYTLSYEQYF. The CDR3 DNA follows: TGTGCCAGCAGCTTGTATACGTTATCCTACGAGCAGTACTTC.

This clonotype was counted between two and nine times. J is TRBJ2-2 and V is TRBV10-3; D ambiguous. V was clipped by 4 bases and J by 4 bases, with 10 bases between them. Germline-derived CDR1 and CDR2 are ENHRY and SYGVKD. There are 14 residues in the CDR3. The CDR3 DNA reads TGTGCCATCAGTGGGGCAGTCGGCACCGGGGAGCTGTTTTTT. It translates to CAISGAVGTGELFF.